The present T cell receptor (beta chain) was sequenced within a study of blood T cell repertoires in COVID-19. Across the whole study: Samples of COVID-19 (acute and convalescent) were obtained from the United States, Italy and Spain. In each case, the material was cDNA or gDNA derived from T cells, B-cell-depleted T cells, or PBMCs.

V trimming: 8 bases; J trimming: 0 bases; junction bases outside the gene matches: 8. Germline values: CDR1 SGHRS, CDR2 YFSETQ. CDR3 size: 15 residues. Original processing methods: Amplified reference gene primers provided the basis for estimating nucleated cell counts. Assay used: immunoSEQ multiplex PCR; TCRdb lists only in-frame clones, some missing. Clone size and V and J calls were adopted from that table, with D and trimming inferred from the DNA. The sample shows some 82,000 clones, around 86% of them seen only once. The J gene is TRBJ2-3, the V gene TRBV5-1; TRBD2 matches 8 bases. Specimen: peripheral blood. This clonotype was obtained from an older man with acute or convalescent COVID-19. The CDR3 region has the DNA TGCGCCAGTGGTGTAGCGGGATATAGCACAGATACGCAGTATTTT. Translated: CASGVAGYSTDTQYF.